Listed below are T cell receptor beta chains from one sample, sequenced in a study of cytomegalovirus exposure and HLA in healthy donors. Only in-frame clones appear in the TCRdb table, and some are missing; sequencing was by immunoSEQ multiplex PCR. The sample gives about 89,000 clones, around 77% of which show up once; 3.5% to 4.5% is in the top ten. The sequenced material came from PBMCs. All receptors come from a man aged 25-45 years in good health and CMV-seronegative. Each CDR3 is given with its conserved first and last residue. D genes are given only for firm matches. Some rows have no size entry. The others give once, few or many, or a class for an expanded clone.

cdr3_nt | cdr3_aa | j_call | clone_size | d_call | v_call
TGTGCCAGCAGCTTGGTCAGAGGGGAGACCCAGTACTTC | CASSLVRGETQYF | TRBJ2-5 | once | NA | TRBV5-8
TGTGCCAGTAGTATACGAAACACAGGGGTTATTAGCAATCAGCCCCAGCATTTT | CASSIRNTGVISNQPQHF | TRBJ1-5 | NA | TRBD1 | TRBV19
TGTGCCAGCAGCCTAGACAGGGTGTCGGACTACGAGCAGTACTTC | CASSLDRVSDYEQYF | TRBJ2-7 | NA | TRBD1 | TRBV6-1
TGCGCCAGCAGCTTGGACGGACAGGGGGTCACCGGGGAGCTGTTTTTT | CASSLDGQGVTGELFF | TRBJ2-2 | NA | TRBD1 | TRBV5-1
TGTGCCAGCAGTTTATATGGGGGGTCTGGAAACACCATATATTTT | CASSLYGGSGNTIYF | TRBJ1-3 | NA | NA | TRBV28
TGTGCCAGCAGCTTAAGAAACAGGGGGGTTCGTGGAAACACCATATATTTT | CASSLRNRGVRGNTIYF | TRBJ1-3 | NA | TRBD1 | TRBV7-2
TGTGCCAGCAGCTCGGGGACAGCTCAAGAGACCCAGTACTTC | CASSSGTAQETQYF | TRBJ2-5 | few | TRBD1 | TRBV5-4
TGTGCCAGCTCACCCCTGATTTTAGCGGGAGGCACAGATACGCAGTATTTT | CASSPLILAGGTDTQYF | TRBJ2-3 | NA | TRBD2 | TRBV18
TGCGCCAGCAGCCAGGACAATGAGCAGTTCTTC | CASSQDNEQFF | TRBJ2-1 | few | NA | TRBV5-1
TGTGCCAGCAGCTTTTCTCCGGTTAGCTCTGGAAACATCATATATTTT | CASSFSPVSSGNIIYF | TRBJ1-3 | NA | NA | TRBV7-9
TGTGCCAGCAGTGAAAATTTGGGCGGGAGTTACGATACGCAGTATTTT | CASSENLGGSYDTQYF | TRBJ2-3 | NA | TRBD2 | TRBV6-1
TGTGCCAGCAGCTCTATGCGGACAGTGAACACTGAAGCTTTCTTT | CASSSMRTVNTEAFF | TRBJ1-1 | NA | NA | TRBV7-9
TGCGCCACCTGGACAGCGAACTATGGCTACACCTTC | CATWTANYGYTF | TRBJ1-2 | NA | NA | TRBV4-3
TGTGCCAGCAGTCCTGGGGGGTCAACTAATGAAAAACTGTTTTTT | CASSPGGSTNEKLFF | TRBJ1-4 | once | NA | TRBV25-1
TGTGCCAGCAGCTCACAGGACAGGGGCCAAGAGCAGTTCTTC | CASSSQDRGQEQFF | TRBJ2-1 | NA | TRBD1 | TRBV11-2
TGTGCCAGCAGTTTAGACAGGGGTGGCCACGAGCAGTACTTC | CASSLDRGGHEQYF | TRBJ2-7 | NA | TRBD1 | TRBV27
TGCGCCAGCAGCCAAGAACCGTGGGACAGGGTACAAAAACTGTTTTTT | CASSQEPWDRVQKLFF | TRBJ1-4 | NA | TRBD1 | TRBV4-3
TGTGCCAGCAGCTTGGGCGGCACAGATACGCAGTATTTT | CASSLGGTDTQYF | TRBJ2-3 | NA | NA | TRBV5-4
TGTGCCAGCAGTTTGGACACTGGAAACACCATATATTTT | CASSLDTGNTIYF | TRBJ1-3 | few | NA | TRBV28
TGTGCCAGTAGTCTTGTCGGGGCTGGAAACACCATATATTTT | CASSLVGAGNTIYF | TRBJ1-3 | once | NA | TRBV19
TGTGCCAGCAGTGTCACAGGGGGCACCAATGAAAAACTGTTTTTT | CASSVTGGTNEKLFF | TRBJ1-4 | NA | TRBD1 | TRBV2
TGCGCCAGCAGCTTGAAGGGGGAACGGAATGAAAAACTGTTTTTT | CASSLKGERNEKLFF | TRBJ1-4 | NA | NA | TRBV5-1
TGTGCCAGCACCCAACAGGGTTTCGGGTCGGAGCAGTACTTC | CASTQQGFGSEQYF | TRBJ2-7 | NA | NA | TRBV16
TGCGCCAGCTATTCCGGGACAGGGCCTTACGAGCAGTACTTC | CASYSGTGPYEQYF | TRBJ2-7 | NA | TRBD1 | TRBV10-2
TGTGCCAGCAGTTTATCGAGTGGGACAGGTATGAACACTGAAGCTTTCTTT | CASSLSSGTGMNTEAFF | TRBJ1-1 | NA | TRBD1 | TRBV27
TGTGCCAGTAGTCCCCCAGGGGAGAACACTGAAGCTTTCTTT | CASSPPGENTEAFF | TRBJ1-1 | NA | NA | TRBV19
TGTGCCTGGAGTTTAGGGGTATACGAGCAGTACTTC | CAWSLGVYEQYF | TRBJ2-7 | NA | NA | TRBV30
TGTGCCATCAGTGAGTCTGGTTCGCAGGGTCCGTACTTC | CAISESGSQGPYF | TRBJ2-5 | NA | NA | TRBV10-3
TGTGCCAGCAGTCCCCCGGTTGGGACAAGGTTTTTT | CASSPPVGTRFF | TRBJ1-4 | once | NA | TRBV28
TGTGCCAGCAGTTACGTGGGACTAGCGGGACCCGAGCAGTACTTC | CASSYVGLAGPEQYF | TRBJ2-7 | NA | TRBD2 | TRBV6-6
TGTGCCAGCAGCTCCTCTCAACTTGGGGCAGCAACTGAAGCTTTCTTT | CASSSSQLGAATEAFF | TRBJ1-1 | once | NA | TRBV5-4
TGTGCCAGCAGTTTCGCCTCGGGACTAGACACCGGGGAGCTGTTTTTT | CASSFASGLDTGELFF | TRBJ2-2 | NA | TRBD2 | TRBV27
TGTGCCAGCAGTTTCGTGTGGCTAGCGGACAACACCGGGGAGCTGTTTTTT | CASSFVWLADNTGELFF | TRBJ2-2 | once | TRBD2 | TRBV28
TGTGCCAGCAAGGGGGGGACAGGGGGAGGTCAGCCCCAGCATTTT | CASKGGTGGGQPQHF | TRBJ1-5 | NA | TRBD1 | TRBV6-6
TGTGCCAGCAGCTTTTCCGACAGGGGCGCCGCTTTCTTT | CASSFSDRGAAFF | TRBJ1-1 | once | TRBD1 | TRBV7-9
TGTGCCAGCGATTCGTGGACAGGGGAGCCCCAGCATTTT | CASDSWTGEPQHF | TRBJ1-5 | NA | TRBD1 | TRBV19
TGTGCCAGCAGCTTAATATCAGGGGGAAGCTATGGCTACACCTTC | CASSLISGGSYGYTF | TRBJ1-2 | NA | TRBD1 | TRBV7-9
TGCGCCAGCAGTAGAGTTGAAAATCGACTTTACAATGAGCAGTTCTTC | CASSRVENRLYNEQFF | TRBJ2-1 | NA | NA | TRBV4-3
TGTGCCAGTAGTATAGCCGGACAGAGCAATCAGCCCCAGCATTTT | CASSIAGQSNQPQHF | TRBJ1-5 | NA | NA | TRBV19
TGTGCCAGCAGCCTCGGTGACAGGGCTAATGAGCAGTTCTTC | CASSLGDRANEQFF | TRBJ2-1 | NA | TRBD1 | TRBV11-2
TGTGCCAGCAGCTTGTTTCAAGAGGGAGTTACCGGGGAGCTGTTTTTT | CASSLFQEGVTGELFF | TRBJ2-2 | few | NA | TRBV5-6